The 27 T cell receptor beta chains given below trace back to one sample, sequenced in a study of OX40 agonist ivuxolimab in advanced cancers. Measured with immunoSEQ multiplex PCR; TCRdb has only the in-frame clones, and not every one. The data hold 70,000 to 95,000 clones, with around 80% observed a single time. The starting material was CD4+ or CD8+ T cells sorted from blood, obtained in a trial of the OX40 agonist ivuxolimab. These receptors all come from an adult with an advanced solid tumor such as melanoma, head and neck, liver or kidney cancer.

The chain combines TRBV6-5 with TRBJ1-1, with 7 bases aligning to TRBD1. Germline CDR1 is MNHEY and CDR2 is SVGAGI. Unmatched junction bases numbered 3, after V lost 2 bases and J lost 3 bases. The CDR3 loop spans 14 amino acids. The CDR3 spells CASSYRGRDTEAFF. The CDR3 nucleotides read TGTGCCAGCAGTTACAGGGGGCGGGACACTGAAGCTTTCTTT.

The chain has TRBV15 and TRBJ1-1; possibly TRBD1 for D (6 bases). Germline V gene sequence: CDR1 LNHNV, CDR2 YYDKDF (reference sequence). The CDR3 is made up of 17 amino acids. With 3 bases removed from V and 0 bases from J, the gap between germline ends came to 17 bases. In DNA form, the CDR3 reads TGTGCCACCAGCAGCCCCGCAACAGGGATCATGAACACTGAAGCTTTCTTT. It yields the protein CATSSPATGIMNTEAFF.

This clone was found a few times. V is TRBV5-1 and J is TRBJ2-7; 9 bases line up with TRBD1. Unmatched junction bases numbered 9, after V lost 2 bases and J lost 6 bases. Germline V gene data show CDR1 as SGHRS and CDR2 as YFSETQ. The CDR3 runs 15 residues. CDR3 protein: CASSLGTGPFSEQYF. CDR3 DNA: TGCGCCAGCAGCTTAGGGACAGGGCCCTTCTCCGAGCAGTACTTC.

This clone showed up just a few times. This chain joins TRBV2 and TRBJ2-5, with 7 bases lining up with TRBD1. Germline V gene lookup returns CDR1 SNHLY and CDR2 FYNNEI. Trimming took 4 bases from V and 2 from J; bases not matched to a gene: 10. The CDR3 consists of 16 residues. Here the CDR3 DNA reads TGTGCCAGCAGTGGAATGTATTCGGGACAGCAAGAGACCCAGTACTTC. Its translation is CASSGMYSGQQETQYF.

V usage is TRBV19 and J usage is TRBJ2-6, with a weak D call TRBD1 (5 bases). Germline CDR1 reads LNHDA; CDR2 reads SQIVND (reference sequence). The CDR3 is made up of 13 amino acids. Between the trimmed V and J ends, which lost 11 bases and 2 bases, there was a span of 10 bases. The CDR3 protein is CAGRVPGANVLTF. DNA for the CDR3: TGTGCCGGCAGGGTCCCTGGGGCCAACGTCCTGACTTTC.

This chain connects TRBV12-5 to TRBJ2-5; TRBD2 aligns across 7 bases. Germline V CDR1 and CDR2: LGHNT, FRNRAP. The ends lost 6 bases at V and 5 bases at J; junction bases unmatched: 9. This CDR3 is 14 amino acids long. The CDR3 here is CASGDGTGRETQYF. CDR3 nucleotides: TGTGCTAGTGGCGATGGGACCGGGAGGGAGACCCAGTACTTC. Variable domain in full (rest from reference TRBV12-5 and TRBJ2-5): DARVTQTPRHKVTEMGQEVTMRCQPILGHNTVFWYRQTMMQGLELLAYFRNRAPLDDSGMPKDRFSAEMPDATLATLKIQPSEPRDSAVYFCASGDGTGRETQYFGPGTRLLVL.

The rearrangement uses TRBV19 and TRBJ1-2; unclear D gene. CDR1 is LNHDA and CDR2 is SQIVND in the germline V gene (reference sequence). This CDR3 is 15 amino acids long. V was cut by 7 bases and J by 4 bases, with 19 bases left in between. The CDR3 protein is CASTEYPGEVYGYTF. CDR3 sequence (DNA): TGTGCCAGTACCGAATACCCCGGGGAGGTCTATGGCTACACCTTC.

The chain has TRBV6-1 and TRBJ1-1, with 9 bases that match TRBD1. The CDR3 length is 13 residues. Germline V gene lookup returns CDR1 MNHNS and CDR2 SASEGT. Unmatched junction bases numbered 3, after V lost 6 bases and J lost 4 bases. CDR3 sequence: CASRQGAVTEAFF. The CDR3 region has the DNA TGTGCCAGCAGACAGGGGGCGGTCACTGAAGCTTTCTTT.

The rearrangement links TRBV4-2 to TRBJ2-3, with 8 bases aligning to TRBD2. After removal of 4 bases from V and 6 bases from J, the junction contained 6 bases not matched to a gene. The CDR3 has 14 amino acids. Germline lookup yields CDR1 LGHNA and CDR2 YNFKEQ. The CDR3 region is CASSRTGGPDTQYF. The CDR3, as DNA: TGTGCCAGCAGCCGTACGGGGGGGCCCGATACGCAGTATTTT.

This rearrangement joins TRBV5-1 to TRBJ2-7; D is perhaps TRBD2 (6 bases). The germline V gene encodes CDR1 SGHRS and CDR2 YFSETQ. Trimming left V 2 bases short and J 3 bases short, with 9 bases between. The CDR3 loop spans 13 amino acids. In nucleotides, the CDR3 is TGCGCCAGCAGCTTCGGGGGAGACTACGAGCAGTACTTC. It is translated as CASSFGGDYEQYF.

The gene calls are TRBV5-1 and TRBJ2-1; D is uncertain. There are 15 residues in the CDR3. V was clipped by 4 bases and J by 0 bases, with 11 bases between them. CDR1 is SGHRS and CDR2 is YFSETQ in the germline V gene. The chain's CDR3 is CASSAGSFSYNEQFF. CDR3 in DNA: TGCGCCAGCAGCGCTGGATCATTCTCCTACAATGAGCAGTTCTTC.

This chain links TRBV11-2 with TRBJ2-2, with TRBD1 matching 8 bases. Germline V gene data show CDR1 as SGHAT and CDR2 as FQNNGV. The CDR3 covers 19 residues. Trimming removed 1 base from V and 5 bases from J; junction bases left unmatched: 15. This CDR3 reads CASSLGLGERQGRTGELFF. CDR3 coding DNA: TGTGCCAGCAGCTTAGGGTTAGGAGAGAGACAGGGGCGAACCGGGGAGCTGTTTTTT.

This clone showed up just a few times. The chain is built from TRBV9 and TRBJ1-1; a weak D match, TRBD1 (5 bases). Germline CDR1 and CDR2: SGDLS and YYNGEE. The CDR3 spans 13 residues. Trimming took off 2 bases at V and 1 base at J, with 6 bases between the two ends. CDR3 amino acids: CASSVRENTEAFF. The CDR3, as DNA: TGTGCCAGCAGCGTCAGGGAGAACACTGAAGCTTTCTTT.

The V gene is TRBV7-6, the J gene TRBJ2-3, with 12 bases fitting TRBD2. V was clipped by 2 bases and J by 6 bases; unmatched bases: 9. The CDR3 has 17 amino acids. Germline assignment: CDR1 SGHVS and CDR2 FNYEAQ. The CDR3 nucleotides read TGTGCCAGCAGCTTAACAGCTAGCGGGGGGGCAGGGGATACGCAGTATTTT. This translates into CASSLTASGGAGDTQYF.

The CDR3 region is CASSPSGDDTQYF. Here the CDR3 DNA reads TGTGCCAGCTCACCTTCGGGGGACGATACGCAGTATTTT. The chain combines TRBV18 with TRBJ2-3; TRBD2 is a possible D gene (6 bases). The germline V gene encodes CDR1 KGHSH and CDR2 LQKENI. The CDR3 extends over 13 amino acids. Trimming left V 3 bases short and J 6 bases short, with 10 bases between.

The genes are TRBV28 and TRBJ1-1, with D perhaps matching TRBD1 (6 bases). The germline gives CDR1 MDHEN, CDR2 SYDVKM. The CDR3 is made up of 15 amino acids. The ends were cut back, 1 base at V and 4 bases at J, with 13 bases in the middle. CDR3 residues: CASSLFQEGGTEAFF. CDR3 nucleotide sequence: TGTGCCAGCAGTTTATTCCAAGAAGGGGGCACTGAAGCTTTCTTT.

The genes are TRBV15 and TRBJ1-1, with 8 bases matching TRBD1. The CDR3 length is 15 residues. Germline CDR1 LNHNV, CDR2 YYDKDF (reference sequence). With V trimmed by 1 base and J by 1 base, 2 bases remained unmatched. This chain's CDR3 is CATSRAGQGNTEAFF. The CDR3 DNA is TGTGCCACCAGCAGAGCCGGACAGGGGAACACTGAAGCTTTCTTT. Together with reference TRBV15 and TRBJ1-1, the CDR3 gives the full variable domain: DAMVIQNPRYQVTQFGKPVTLSCSQTLNHNVMYWYQQKSSQAPKLLFHYYDKDFNNEADTPDNFQSRRPNTSFCFLDIRSPGLGDTAMYLCATSRAGQGNTEAFFGQGTRLTVV.

J is TRBJ1-6 and V is TRBV2, with D possibly being TRBD1 (5 bases). This CDR3 has 17 residues. CDR1 is SNHLY and CDR2 is FYNNEI in the germline V gene. V dropped 6 bases and J dropped 10 bases, with 25 bases sitting between them. CDR3 coding DNA: TGTGCCAGCAGGGGAGTTAACAGGAGAGGTTACAGCTCACCCCTCCACTTT. It specifies CASRGVNRRGYSSPLHF.

This clone was seen a single time. The chain recombines TRBV28 with TRBJ2-7; 12 bases fit TRBD2. Germline CDR1 is MDHEN and CDR2 is SYDVKM. Trimming took 6 bases from V and 2 from J; bases not matched to a gene: 5. The CDR3 runs to 15 residues. The CDR3 DNA sequence: TGTGCCAGCAGCCCGACTAGCGGGGGACCCTACGAGCAGTACTTC. It translates to CASSPTSGGPYEQYF.

V is TRBV4-1 and J is TRBJ1-1; perhaps TRBD1 as D (5 bases). V was clipped by 1 base and J by 8 bases, with 17 bases between them. There are 15 residues in the CDR3. Germline V gene data show CDR1 as MGHRA and CDR2 as YSYEKL. The CDR3 region is CASSQAAGYPSEAFF. The CDR3 coding sequence is TGCGCCAGCAGCCAAGCGGCAGGGTATCCCTCGGAAGCTTTCTTT.

The chain recombines TRBV5-1 with TRBJ1-2; possible D gene TRBD1, 5 bases. CDR1 and CDR2 from the germline V gene are SGHRS and YFSETQ. The ends were cut back, 4 bases at V and 3 bases at J, with 10 bases in the middle. The CDR3 is 13 amino acids. The CDR3 protein is CASSLPTDYGYTF. CDR3 in DNA: TGCGCCAGCAGCCTACCGACAGACTATGGCTACACCTTC.

The V and J genes are TRBV7-3 and TRBJ2-3; 7 bases line up with TRBD2. V dropped 5 bases and J dropped 2; count of bases not matched to a gene: 10. This CDR3 has 16 amino acids. Germline V CDR1 and CDR2: SGHTA, FQGTGA. The CDR3, as DNA: TGTGCCAGCAGCGACTCCAAGCGGGGAATCACAGATACGCAGTATTTT. This gives the protein CASSDSKRGITDTQYF.

The V gene is TRBV5-1, the J gene TRBJ2-6; D gene ambiguous. The germline V gene has CDR1 SGHRS and CDR2 YFSETQ. The V end was cut by 1 base, the J end by 0 bases, with 5 bases between. CDR3 size: 15 residues. CDR3 residues: CASSLQGSGANVLTF. The CDR3 DNA is TGCGCCAGCAGCTTGCAAGGCTCTGGGGCCAACGTCCTGACTTTC.

The chain links TRBV11-2 to TRBJ2-5; D is possibly TRBD1 (6 bases). Germline lookup yields CDR1 SGHAT and CDR2 FQNNGV. The CDR3 is 15 amino acids. Deletions cut 7 bases from V and 3 bases from J, with 18 bases between. This CDR3 reads CASTFWGTIEETQYF. As DNA, the CDR3 is TGTGCCAGCACCTTCTGGGGGACAATAGAAGAGACCCAGTACTTC.

The CDR3 is CASSNSGGANTGELFF. The CDR3 region has the DNA TGTGCCAGCAGCAACTCCGGCGGAGCGAACACCGGGGAGCTGTTTTTT. This chain joins TRBV6-6 and TRBJ2-2; D is uncertain. Germline-derived CDR1 and CDR2 are MNHNY and SVGAGI (reference sequence). The CDR3 covers 16 residues. V lost 6 bases and J lost 0, with 14 bases in between.

This clone was counted only a few times. V is TRBV5-6 and J is TRBJ1-2; 7 bases align to TRBD1. CDR3 length equals 14 residues. Germline values: CDR1 SGHDT, CDR2 YYEEEE. After removal of 2 bases from V and 4 bases from J, the junction contained 5 bases not matched to a gene. The CDR3 DNA sequence: TGTGCCAGCAGCTTACGGACAGGCCTCTATGGCTACACCTTC. It specifies CASSLRTGLYGYTF.

The chain joins TRBV9 to TRBJ2-6; the D is unclear. The CDR3 loop spans 17 amino acids. From germline, CDR1 is SGDLS and CDR2 YYNGEE. Trimming took off 0 bases at V and 0 bases at J, with 10 bases between the two ends. For the CDR3, the DNA is TGTGCCAGCAGCGTAGGGGGAAGGGTCTCTGGGGCCAACGTCCTGACTTTC. Translated, it gives CASSVGGRVSGANVLTF. Filled out from reference TRBV9 and TRBJ2-6, the complete variable domain reads DSGVTQTPKHLITATGQRVTLRCSPRSGDLSVYWYQQSLDQGLQFLIQYYNGEERAKGNILERFSAQQFPDLHSELNLSSLELGDSALYFCASSVGGRVSGANVLTFGAGSRLTVL.